This T cell receptor beta chain originates from a study of shared clonotypes between healthy human individuals (dated by TCRdb to 2019 to 2021). As for the study more broadly: A couple of women and a few men aged 18 to 49 years were included in the cohort. For each donor, CD4 naive and CD4 memory were each given three plates, CD8 naive was given two plates, and CD8 memory was given one plate. To estimate repertoire size and how much clonotypes are shared between individuals, the study performed deep sequencing of blood TCR repertoires from a handful of healthy adults. To increase sequencing depth and limit assay-specific biases, TCR repertoire library preparation and sequencing were carried out by different laboratories using diverse techniques. Between about 0.8 and 8.9 billion PBMCs per donor were obtained by leukapheresis. The paper's findings and limits, for the study overall: The small number of donors limited the genetic and exposure-history diversity represented. Even with the large sequencing depth, rarefaction of the sorted-subset datasets indicated that sequencing was incomplete. Compared with non-shared clonotypes, clonotypes shared by all four sorted-subset donors had higher generation probabilities. Pairwise subsampling led to the expectation that sequencing depth would affect the degree of clonotype sharing among donors. Naive subsets generally had larger estimated clonotype richness than memory subsets. When several donors were compared, the shared fraction of clonotypes was about 5.4% for naive CD4, around 4% for naive CD8, 2.3% for memory CD4, and 0.35% to 0.4% for memory CD8. Sampling was limited to blood, and TCR repertoires in tissue likely differ from TCR repertoires in blood.

About this clone: This receptor's antigen is unknown. Base qualities were left out, and no much larger clone turns up one base away.

V lost 5 bases and J lost 5 bases; the stretch between them is 22 bases long. Inclusive of the bounding cysteine and phenylalanine, the CDR3 is 17 residues long. Of the read, only the CDR3 DNA is kept; its 51 bases are in frame from base 1. CDR1 and CDR2 (MNHEY, SMNVEV) derive from the germline V gene (reference sequence). TCR CDR3 regions were amplified from genomic DNA by multiplex PCR using the deep immunoSEQ assay. Extracted genomic DNA from each cell subset was distributed evenly across all wells of several immunoSEQ 96-well plates, and each plate was treated as a replicate. For sorted subsets, approximately 210 ng of genomic DNA, equivalent to 25,000 to 35,000 T cell genomes, went into each replicate PCR. The purified libraries were quantified using a Qubit 3.0 fluorometer, sized with a Bioanalyzer 2100, and then quantified again using the KAPA Library Quantification kit. A separate single-read 150-cycle Illumina NextSeq 550 flow cell was used to sequence each immunoSEQ 96-well plate. On the authors' methods: Because only junctional sequences without quality scores were contained in the immunoSEQ output, filtering matching that applied to full-length reads could not be performed. Sequences were annotated with PyIR, a Python wrapper for IgBLAST v1.9, and V/J genes and CDR3 were assigned using IMGT germline references. Reads were filtered out if the reads had weak V/J assignments (E-value above 1e-6), no CDR3, stop codons, out-of-frame junctions, or ambiguous translated residues. A V3J clonotype was defined by an identical inferred V gene, J gene, and CDR3 amino acid sequence. The percentage overlap between two repertoires was calculated by dividing the number of shared unique clonotypes by the size of the smaller repertoire. Repertoire richness was assessed with RTK rarefaction, the Chao1 estimator, and Recon v2.1 estimates of unobserved clonotypes. Generation probabilities were computed with OLGA for all TCRbeta clonotypes obtained by the gDNA method from several donors. TCRdb obtained this table from immuneACCESS and retained in-frame rearrangements with V and J assigned. These tables miss some clones; where compared with another copy, unresolved V genes account for less than half of the shortfall, and the remainder is unexplained. V, J and clone size derive from that table, while D and trimming were established from the DNA sequence. The sample records 650,000 to 800,000 clones, 55% to 75% of which are singletons. The ten largest clones add up to around 1.8% of the sample.

The donors were healthy, HIV-negative adults who had no recently reported acute infections or vaccinations. Only Caucasian adults living in Nashville, Tennessee, USA were represented among the donors. CD4+ T cells were enriched by magnetic negative selection, after which naive cells were positively selected on CD45RA and the negative fraction was taken as the memory subset. Blood was collected by leukapheresis, and PBMCs were isolated by Ficoll-Histopaque density gradient centrifugation and then cryopreserved in liquid nitrogen vapor phase. Purity and quantity of every magnetically sorted T cell population were checked by analytical flow cytometry. Each sorted fraction had its genomic DNA isolated and then quantified by UV absorbance on a Nanodrop 2000c.

Sequencing was done on a sample of memory CD4+ T cells sorted from blood. The cell subset or site label of this sample denotes: CD45RA-negative fraction. This sequence was found in a woman under 40 in good health. The chain is made from TRBV27 and TRBJ2-1; the D region possibly corresponds to TRBD1 (6 bases align). The nucleotides read TGTGCCAGCAGTCTCAAACTTGGGGGACACCCACACAATGAGCAGTTCTTC. The resulting protein is CASSLKLGGHPHNEQFF.